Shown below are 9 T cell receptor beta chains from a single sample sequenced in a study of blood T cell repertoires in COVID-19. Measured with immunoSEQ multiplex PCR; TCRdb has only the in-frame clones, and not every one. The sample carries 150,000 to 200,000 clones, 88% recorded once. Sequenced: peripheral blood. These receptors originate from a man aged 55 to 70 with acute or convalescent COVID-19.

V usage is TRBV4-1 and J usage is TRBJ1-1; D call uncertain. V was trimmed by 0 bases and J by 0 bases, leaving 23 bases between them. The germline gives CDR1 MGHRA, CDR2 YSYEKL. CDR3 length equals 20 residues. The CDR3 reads CASSQDMYPIQAPLNTEAFF. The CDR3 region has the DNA TGCGCCAGCAGCCAAGATATGTATCCAATCCAGGCACCCTTGAACACTGAAGCTTTCTTT.

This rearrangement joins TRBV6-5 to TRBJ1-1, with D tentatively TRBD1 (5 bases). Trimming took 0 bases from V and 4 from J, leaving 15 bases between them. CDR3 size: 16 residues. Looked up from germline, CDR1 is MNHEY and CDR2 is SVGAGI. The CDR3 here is CASSYSNGALGTEAFF. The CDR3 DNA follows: TGTGCCAGCAGTTACTCTAATGGGGCGTTGGGCACTGAAGCTTTCTTT.

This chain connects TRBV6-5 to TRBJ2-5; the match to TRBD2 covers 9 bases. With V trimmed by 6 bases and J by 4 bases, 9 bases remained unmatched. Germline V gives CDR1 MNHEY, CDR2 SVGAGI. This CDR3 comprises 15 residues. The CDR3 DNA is TGTGCCAGCAGCTTTAGCGGGGGAAGAGCAGAGACCCAGTACTTC. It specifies CASSFSGGRAETQYF.

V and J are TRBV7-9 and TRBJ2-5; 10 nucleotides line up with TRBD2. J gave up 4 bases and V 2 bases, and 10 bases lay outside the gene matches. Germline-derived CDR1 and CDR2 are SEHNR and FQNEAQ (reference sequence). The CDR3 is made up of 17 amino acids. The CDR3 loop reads CASSLISRTSGLETQYF. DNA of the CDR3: TGTGCCAGCAGCTTAATTAGCAGGACTAGCGGATTAGAGACCCAGTACTTC.

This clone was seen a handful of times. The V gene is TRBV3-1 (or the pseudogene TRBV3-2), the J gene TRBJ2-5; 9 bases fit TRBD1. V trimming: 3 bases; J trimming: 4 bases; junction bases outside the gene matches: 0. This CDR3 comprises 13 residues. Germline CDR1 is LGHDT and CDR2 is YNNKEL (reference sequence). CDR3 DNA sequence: TGTGCCAGCAGCCAGGACAGGGGAGAGACCCAGTACTTC. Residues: CASSQDRGETQYF.

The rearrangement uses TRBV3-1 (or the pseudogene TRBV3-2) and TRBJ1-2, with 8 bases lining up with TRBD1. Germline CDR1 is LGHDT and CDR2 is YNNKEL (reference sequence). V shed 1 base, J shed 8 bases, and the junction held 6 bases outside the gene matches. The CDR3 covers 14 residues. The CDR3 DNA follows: TGTGCCAGCAGCCAAGTCCGACAGGGGTTAGGCTACACCTTC. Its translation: CASSQVRQGLGYTF.

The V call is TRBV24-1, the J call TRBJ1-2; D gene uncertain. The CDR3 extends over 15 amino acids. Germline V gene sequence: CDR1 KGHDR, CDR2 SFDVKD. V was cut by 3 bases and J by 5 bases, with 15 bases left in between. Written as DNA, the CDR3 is TGTGCCACCAGTGATGCCGGTGGCGGCTCTTATGGCTACACCTTC. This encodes CATSDAGGGSYGYTF.

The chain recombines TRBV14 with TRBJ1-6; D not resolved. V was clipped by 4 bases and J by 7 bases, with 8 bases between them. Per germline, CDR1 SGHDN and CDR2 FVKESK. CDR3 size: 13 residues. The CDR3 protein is CASSPTQNSPLHF. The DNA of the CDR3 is TGTGCCAGCAGCCCGACACAGAATTCACCCCTCCACTTT.

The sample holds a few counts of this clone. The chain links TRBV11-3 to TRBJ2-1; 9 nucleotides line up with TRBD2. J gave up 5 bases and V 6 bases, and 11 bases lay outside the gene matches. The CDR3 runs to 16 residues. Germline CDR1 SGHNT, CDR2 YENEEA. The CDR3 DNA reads TGTGCCAGCAGATCCGGGACTAGCTTGACTGACAATGAGCAGTTCTTC. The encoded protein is CASRSGTSLTDNEQFF.